The TCR beta chain under discussion was sequenced for a study of cytomegalovirus exposure and HLA in healthy donors. Study summary: HLA-typed donors contributed about 85 million unique TCRs, which were held in an early data release. Study-level results: According to an earlier analysis, most TCR beta V segments yielded productive rearrangements about 90% or about 30% of the time. Analysis performed later showed TCR beta chains linked to HLA being more clonally expanded than equally common others. Some segments of the V type, notably TRBV6-2 and TRBV6-3, were excluded as indistinguishable.

Germline V CDR1 and CDR2: GTSNPN, SVGIG (reference sequence). The V and J ends lost 1 base and 7 bases respectively, with 16 bases between them. CDR3 length: 14 residues. With regard to this clone: What it recognizes is unknown. In this CDR3 the conserved last residue, phenylalanine or tryptophan, is missing, so a read error is likely.

13 Jbeta primers and 60 Vbeta primers were used for the PCR. The data were produced by immunoSEQ multiplex PCR, yet TCRdb's version contains in-frame clones alone and is incomplete. Here the sample spans roughly 160,000 clones, around 77% being singletons. The V gene is TRBV30, the J gene TRBJ1-2; the D gene is possibly TRBD1 (5 bases). The sample comprised PBMCs. This clonotype was obtained from a woman aged 25 to 39 in good health and CMV-seronegative. Here the CDR3 DNA reads TGTGCCTGGAGTGACGCGGGGGTGCTGTCTGGCTACACCCTC. As protein: CAWSDAGVLSGYTL.